The next 27 T cell receptor beta chains were all read from a single sample in a study of CD8+ T cells in alopecia areata. After isolation, RNA underwent reverse transcription to generate cDNA as the sequencing template. Assay: immunoSEQ multiplex PCR; the TCRdb copy retains only in-frame clones and omits some. The sample carries fewer than 100,000 clones, 40% to 45% recorded once. Sequenced input: CD4+ T cells sorted from blood. These receptors all come from a human donor with alopecia areata.

This clone was observed a single time. The J gene is TRBJ2-7, the V gene TRBV29-1; 7 bases match TRBD1. The CDR3 sequence is 14 residues long. Per germline, CDR1 SQVTM and CDR2 ANQGSEA. The ends lost 6 bases at V and 3 bases at J; junction bases unmatched: 11. CDR3 loop: CSVRGGQRNYEQYF. Here the CDR3 DNA reads TGCAGCGTGAGAGGGGGACAGCGAAACTACGAGCAGTACTTC.

This clone was counted between two and nine times. This chain uses TRBV5-1 with TRBJ2-6; D may match TRBD1 or TRBD2 (5 bases each). The germline gives CDR1 SGHRS, CDR2 YFSETQ. V lost 7 bases and J 3 bases, leaving 17 bases between the germline ends. The CDR3 has 16 residues. The CDR3 sequence: CASETGGDRGANVLTF. The CDR3 bases are TGCGCCAGCGAAACGGGTGGGGACCGTGGGGCCAACGTCCTGACTTTC.

The chain combines TRBV6-5 with TRBJ1-1; D possibly corresponds to TRBD1 (6 bases). Deletions cut 6 bases from V and 10 bases from J, with 15 bases between. CDR3 size: 12 residues. In germline, CDR1 is MNHEY, CDR2 SVGAGI. CDR3: CASSVRGAGAFF. CDR3 sequence (DNA): TGTGCCAGCAGCGTCCGGGGGGCTGGAGCTTTCTTT.

The V and J genes are TRBV18 and TRBJ1-1; D is unclear. Trimming cost V 3 bases and J 3 bases, with 11 bases left between them. The CDR3 is 14 amino acids. The germline V gene has CDR1 KGHSH and CDR2 LQKENI. The CDR3 spells CASSPGREDTEAFF. DNA for the CDR3: TGTGCCAGCTCACCGGGAAGGGAGGACACTGAAGCTTTCTTT.

This clone was seen a few times. The V and J genes are TRBV4-1 and TRBJ2-3, with TRBD2 matching over 8 bases. V dropped 1 base and J dropped 5; count of bases not matched to a gene: 8. CDR1 and CDR2 (germline): MGHRA, YSYEKL. CDR3 size: 16 residues. CDR3 region: CASSQASGGRGDTQYF. As DNA, the CDR3 is TGCGCCAGCAGCCAAGCCAGCGGGGGCCGAGGAGATACGCAGTATTTT.

CDR3 in amino acids: CASGGGGGVPEQYF. The DNA of the CDR3 is TGTGCCAGCGGCGGGGGAGGAGGGGTTCCAGAGCAGTACTTC. The chain is built from TRBV6-6 and TRBJ2-7, with 7 bases that match TRBD2. CDR3 length: 14 residues. The germline CDR1 and CDR2 sequences are MNHNY and SVGAGI (reference sequence). The junction had 14 bases not matched to a gene; V was cut back by 8 bases and J by 7 bases.

The V call is TRBV12-5, the J call TRBJ2-1; D not resolved. Trimming stripped 2 bases from V and 6 bases from J, with 8 bases between. The V gene's germline CDR1 is LGHNT and CDR2 FRNRAP. The CDR3 covers 13 residues. The CDR3 reads CASGLSPINEQFF. The DNA for the CDR3 is TGTGCTAGTGGTTTGTCCCCAATCAATGAGCAGTTCTTC.

This clone occurred a few times. The chain uses TRBV29-1 and TRBJ2-7, with a possible D match to TRBD2 (6 bases). Germline V gene sequence: CDR1 SQVTM, CDR2 ANQGSEA. The CDR3 spans 14 residues. V dropped 8 bases and J dropped 1 base, with 18 bases sitting between them. The CDR3 sequence: CSIQVGRGSYEQYF. Here the CDR3 DNA reads TGCAGCATCCAGGTAGGGCGGGGATCCTACGAGCAGTACTTC.

The genes are TRBV30 and TRBJ2-7; D is ambiguous. The germline V gene encodes CDR1 GTSNPN and CDR2 SVGIG (reference sequence). V lost 4 bases to trimming and J lost 4 bases, with 14 bases between them. The CDR3 is 13 amino acids. CDR3 coding DNA: TGTGCCTGGATGGATGCTAGGGCTTACGAGCAGTACTTC. Its protein product is CAWMDARAYEQYF.

This clone has only a few counts. Other DNA sequences within the sample encode an identical CDR3. The V call is TRBV5-1, the J call TRBJ2-5; D unclear. V was pared by 2 bases and J by 3 bases, with 5 bases between. This CDR3 is 12 amino acids long. Germline CDR1 reads SGHRS; CDR2 reads YFSETQ. This chain's CDR3 is CASSLGEETQYF. As DNA, the CDR3 is TGCGCCAGCAGCTTAGGCGAAGAGACCCAGTACTTC.

This clone was seen a single time. The chain is built from TRBV2 and TRBJ2-5; TRBD1 matches at 9 bases. From germline, CDR1 is SNHLY and CDR2 FYNNEI. The V and J ends lost 8 bases and 3 bases, in that order; junction bases with no gene match: 4. The CDR3 has 13 amino acids. The DNA of the CDR3 is TGTGCCAGCTGCCGGGACAGGGAAGAGACCCAGTACTTC. Translation: CASCRDREETQYF.

The chain is built from TRBV7-9 and TRBJ2-1, with D possibly TRBD2 on 5 matching bases. Trimming took 0 bases from V and 8 from J, leaving 5 bases between them. The CDR3 totals 12 residues. Looked up from germline, CDR1 is SEHNR and CDR2 is FQNEAQ (reference sequence). The DNA for the CDR3 is TGTGCCAGCAGCTTAGCGGAGGATGAGCAGTTCTTC. Its translation is CASSLAEDEQFF.

V and J are TRBV30 and TRBJ2-5; D is unclear. Per the germline V gene, CDR1 is GTSNPN and CDR2 is SVGIG (reference sequence). The CDR3 length is 14 residues. V was cut by 0 bases and J by 1 base, with 9 bases left in between. The CDR3 region is CAWSVWAGQETQYF. The CDR3 nucleotides are TGTGCCTGGAGTGTCTGGGCCGGCCAAGAGACCCAGTACTTC.

The CDR3 sequence is CASSSISGAANQPQHF. The CDR3, as DNA: TGTGCCAGCAGCTCAATTTCGGGGGCTGCTAATCAGCCCCAGCATTTT. The chain combines TRBV11-2 with TRBJ1-5, with D possibly TRBD1 on 6 matching bases. The germline V gene encodes CDR1 SGHAT and CDR2 FQNNGV. V lost 4 bases and J 4 bases, leaving 17 bases between the germline ends. The CDR3 has 16 amino acids. The variable domain in full, with the rest retrieved from reference TRBV11-2 and TRBJ1-5, is EAGVAQSPRYKIIEKRQSVAFWCNPISGHATLYWYQQILGQGPKLLIQFQNNGVVDDSQLPKDRFSAERLKGVDSTLKIQPAKLEDSAVYLCASSSISGAANQPQHFGDGTRLSIL.

This chain connects TRBV11-2 to TRBJ2-1; D ambiguous. Germline V gene lookup returns CDR1 SGHAT and CDR2 FQNNGV. Trimming pared 2 bases from V and 7 bases from J, leaving 3 bases between. The length of the CDR3 is 11 residues. Here the CDR3 reads CASSLRNEQFF. CDR3 in DNA: TGTGCCAGCAGCTTACGTAATGAGCAGTTCTTC.

This clone came up a few times. CDR3 nucleotides: TGTGCCAGCAGCTCGTCCTCGAATCCCCAGCATTTT. It is translated as CASSSSSNPQHF. The chain joins TRBV7-9 to TRBJ1-5; D unresolved. CDR1 SEHNR and CDR2 FQNEAQ come from the germline V gene (reference sequence). V lost 4 bases and J lost 10, with 11 bases in between. The CDR3 runs 12 residues.

This clone showed up just a few times. The CDR3 protein is CAISEQETQYF. Written as DNA, the CDR3 is TGTGCCATCAGCGAGCAAGAGACCCAGTACTTC. This chain connects TRBV10-3 to TRBJ2-5; D is uncertain. Germline lookup yields CDR1 ENHRY and CDR2 SYGVKD. CDR3 length: 11 amino acids. Trimming took off 6 bases at V and 2 bases at J, with 4 bases between the two ends.

This rearrangement joins TRBV27 to TRBJ2-2; D is unclear. This CDR3 has 11 residues. Deletions cut 6 bases from V and 5 bases from J, with 4 bases between. Germline values: CDR1 MNHEY, CDR2 SMNVEV (reference sequence). The CDR3 DNA reads TGTGCCAGCAGAAGGACCGGGGAGCTGTTTTTT. Residues: CASRRTGELFF.

In its sample, this clone was seen many times. The V and J genes are TRBV5-1 and TRBJ2-7; D ambiguous. Trimming left V 4 bases short and J 0 bases short, with 5 bases between. Looked up from germline, CDR1 is SGHRS and CDR2 is YFSETQ. This CDR3 is 12 amino acids long. The CDR3 DNA reads TGCGCCAGCAGCGCGAACTCCTACGAGCAGTACTTC. Protein: CASSANSYEQYF.

This rearrangement joins TRBV29-1 to TRBJ2-1; TRBD2 matches at 9 bases. From germline, CDR1 is SQVTM and CDR2 ANQGSEA. CDR3 length: 12 residues. J lost 10 bases, V lost 5 bases, and 6 bases had no gene match. The CDR3 is CSVRETSGEQFF. The CDR3 DNA follows: TGCAGCGTTCGAGAAACTAGCGGGGAGCAGTTCTTC.

V gene TRBV29-1 combines with J gene TRBJ2-2; 10 bases are shared with TRBD2. Looked up from germline, CDR1 is SQVTM and CDR2 is ANQGSEA. CDR3 length: 15 amino acids. DNA for the CDR3: TGCAGTGTCCAGAGACTAGCGGGCGAAACCGGGGAGCTGTTTTTT. Its protein is CSVQRLAGETGELFF.

The V and J genes are TRBV5-1 and TRBJ2-5; 8 bases line up with TRBD2. The CDR3 length is 16 residues. V lost 0 bases and J lost 0; bases outside the gene matches: 4. Germline V gives CDR1 SGHRS, CDR2 YFSETQ. CDR3: CASSLDSGVYQETQYF. DNA for the CDR3: TGCGCCAGCAGCTTGGATAGCGGGGTGTACCAAGAGACCCAGTACTTC.

The chain is built from TRBV30 and TRBJ2-7; possibly TRBD2 for D (5 bases). Trimming cost V 2 bases and J 6 bases, with 14 bases left between them. The CDR3 has 13 amino acids. Germline V lookup: CDR1 GTSNPN, CDR2 SVGIG (reference sequence). The CDR3 protein is CAWSPGGVIEQYF. The CDR3 DNA reads TGTGCCTGGAGTCCCGGAGGTGTGATCGAGCAGTACTTC.

This clone has only a few counts. The J gene is TRBJ2-7, the V gene TRBV28; 7 bases map to TRBD1. Germline V lookup: CDR1 MDHEN, CDR2 SYDVKM. With V trimmed by 9 bases and J by 2 bases, 7 bases remained unmatched. The CDR3 runs to 13 residues. The DNA for the CDR3 is TGTGCCAGTGCGAGGGGGCGCGCCTACGAGCAGTACTTC. It yields the protein CASARGRAYEQYF.

The CDR3 sequence is CAWSVRYNEQFF. Here the CDR3 DNA reads TGTGCCTGGAGTGTACGGTACAATGAGCAGTTCTTC. The chain combines TRBV30 with TRBJ2-1; D remains unclear. The CDR3 has 12 amino acids. V lost 0 bases, J lost 4 bases, and 4 bases lay in between. Germline-derived CDR1 and CDR2 are GTSNPN and SVGIG (reference sequence). Based on the CDR3 plus reference TRBV30 and TRBJ2-1, the full variable domain is SQTIHQWPATLVQPVGSPLSLECTVEGTSNPNLYWYRQAAGRGLQLLFYSVGIGQISSEVPQNLSASRPQDRQFILSSKKLLLSDSGFYLCAWSVRYNEQFFGPGTRLTVL.

This chain uses TRBV29-1 with TRBJ1-4; D not resolved. Trimming shortened V by 3 bases and J by 8 bases, and 7 bases separated the two germline ends. The CDR3 sequence is 11 residues long. The germline gives CDR1 SQVTM, CDR2 ANQGSEA. CDR3 DNA: TGCAGCGTTGAGGTTGGGGAAAAACTGTTTTTT. It is translated as CSVEVGEKLFF.

This clone was seen ten or more times. The chain is built from TRBV11-2 and TRBJ2-6; D is unresolved. This CDR3 spans 15 amino acids. Trimming took off 5 bases at V and 0 bases at J, with 8 bases between the two ends. From germline, CDR1 is SGHAT and CDR2 FQNNGV. CDR3 residues: CASSAHGSGANVLTF. The CDR3 nucleotides read TGTGCCAGCAGCGCCCATGGCTCTGGGGCCAACGTCCTGACTTTC.